This T cell receptor beta chain was sequenced in a study of blood T cells in healthy people across ages. With a J-beta primer mix and a sample-barcoded 5' primer, a second PCR ran about 7 to 12 cycles. Via MiXCR, TCRdb re-called the 5' RACE reads, giving one row per CDR3 protein. The sample includes about 510,000 distinct CDR3 sequences, over 25% of them seen just once. This clonotype came up a few times. From germline, CDR1 is SGHAT and CDR2 FQNNGV. The CDR3 covers 15 residues. Deletions cut 0 bases from V and 5 bases from J, with 13 bases between. The data also belong to a second study, concerning T cells of mothers and their children. That work adds: Study donors consisted of a few healthy Caucasian mothers and their six children.

This sequence joins TRBV11-2 and TRBJ2-5, with D tentatively TRBD1 or TRBD2 (5 bases each). The receptor's source is a boy younger than 10 in good health. Sequencing was done on a sample of blood. CDR3 in DNA: TGTGCCAGCAGCTTAGAAGGGGCAGGGAGCGAGACCCAGTACTTC. Its translation is CASSLEGAGSETQYF.